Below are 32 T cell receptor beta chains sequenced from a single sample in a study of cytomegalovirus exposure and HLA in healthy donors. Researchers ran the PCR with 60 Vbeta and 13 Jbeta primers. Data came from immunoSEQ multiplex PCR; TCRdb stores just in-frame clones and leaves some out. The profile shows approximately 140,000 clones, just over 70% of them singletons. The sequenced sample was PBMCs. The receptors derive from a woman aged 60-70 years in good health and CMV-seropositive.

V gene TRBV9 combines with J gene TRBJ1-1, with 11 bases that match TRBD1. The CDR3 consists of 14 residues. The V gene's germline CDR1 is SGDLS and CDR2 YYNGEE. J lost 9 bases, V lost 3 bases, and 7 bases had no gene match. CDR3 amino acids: CASSAGQGARQAFF. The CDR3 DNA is TGTGCCAGCAGCGCCGGACAGGGGGCTCGTCAAGCTTTCTTT.

CDR3 sequence reads: CASSQKTGQGLRTEAFF. The CDR3 region has the DNA TGCGCCAGCAGCCAAAAAACCGGACAGGGGTTGAGGACTGAAGCTTTCTTT. The rearrangement uses TRBV4-1 and TRBJ1-1; 9 nucleotides match TRBD1. The V gene's germline CDR1 is MGHRA and CDR2 YSYEKL. V lost 2 bases to trimming and J lost 5 bases; unmatched junction nucleotides: 12. This CDR3 region has 17 residues.

The CDR3 loop reads CASSQEQGSTPNYGYTF. For the CDR3, the DNA is TGTGCCAGCTCACAAGAACAGGGGAGCACCCCTAACTATGGCTACACCTTC. This chain uses TRBV18 with TRBJ1-2; TRBD1 matches 7 bases. This CDR3 is 17 amino acids long. The junction had 11 bases not matched to a gene; V was cut back by 4 bases and J by 0 bases. Germline V lookup: CDR1 KGHSH, CDR2 LQKENI.

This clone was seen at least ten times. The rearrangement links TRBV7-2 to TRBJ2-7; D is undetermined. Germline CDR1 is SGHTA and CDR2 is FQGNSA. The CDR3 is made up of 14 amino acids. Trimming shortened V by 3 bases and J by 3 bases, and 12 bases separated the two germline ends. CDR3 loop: CASSFRGSLYEQYF. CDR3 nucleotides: TGTGCCAGCAGCTTCCGCGGAAGTCTCTACGAGCAGTACTTC.

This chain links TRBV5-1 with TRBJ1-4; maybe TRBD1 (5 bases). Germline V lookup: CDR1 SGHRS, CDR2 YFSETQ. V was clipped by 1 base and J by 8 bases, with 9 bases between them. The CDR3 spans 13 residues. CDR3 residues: CASSLWQGEKLFF. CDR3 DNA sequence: TGCGCCAGCAGCTTGTGGCAGGGCGAAAAACTGTTTTTT.

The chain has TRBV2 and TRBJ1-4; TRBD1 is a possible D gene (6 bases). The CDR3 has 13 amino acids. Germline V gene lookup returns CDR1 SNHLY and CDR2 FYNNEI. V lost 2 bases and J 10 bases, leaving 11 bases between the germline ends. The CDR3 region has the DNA TGTGCCAGCAGTGAACAGGGCAGGGGAAAACTGTTTTTT. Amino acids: CASSEQGRGKLFF.

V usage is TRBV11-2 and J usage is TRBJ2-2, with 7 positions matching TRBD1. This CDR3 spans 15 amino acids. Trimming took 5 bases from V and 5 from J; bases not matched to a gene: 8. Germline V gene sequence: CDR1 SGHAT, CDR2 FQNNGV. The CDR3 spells CASSTRQGGTGELFF. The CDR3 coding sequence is TGTGCCAGCAGCACCCGACAGGGTGGGACCGGGGAGCTGTTTTTT.

CDR3 sequence: CATSPQDGTGVGEQFF. CDR3 nucleotides: TGTGCCACCAGCCCGCAAGACGGGACAGGGGTCGGTGAGCAGTTCTTC. The gene calls are TRBV15 and TRBJ2-1, with TRBD1 matching over 10 bases. Germline values: CDR1 LNHNV, CDR2 YYDKDF (reference sequence). The CDR3 has 16 residues. Trimming took 5 bases from V and 9 from J; bases not matched to a gene: 13.

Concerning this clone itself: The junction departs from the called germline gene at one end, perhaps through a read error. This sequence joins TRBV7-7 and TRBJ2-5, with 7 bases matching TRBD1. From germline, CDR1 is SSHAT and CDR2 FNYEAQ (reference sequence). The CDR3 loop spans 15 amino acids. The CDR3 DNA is TGTGCTAGCAGCTTCAGCCAGGGGGTAGGAGAGACCCAGTACTTC. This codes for CASSFSQGVGETQYF.

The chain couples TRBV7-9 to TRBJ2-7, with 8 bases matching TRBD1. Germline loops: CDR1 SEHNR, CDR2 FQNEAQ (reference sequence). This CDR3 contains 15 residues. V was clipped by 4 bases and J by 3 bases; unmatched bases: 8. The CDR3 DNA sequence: TGTGCCAGCAGCTCGCGGACAGGGTATCGCTACGAGCAGTACTTC. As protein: CASSSRTGYRYEQYF. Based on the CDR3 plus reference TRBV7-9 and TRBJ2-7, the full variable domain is DTGVSQNPRHKITKRGQNVTFRCDPISEHNRLYWYRQTLGQGPEFLTYFQNEAQLEKSRLLSDRFSAERPKGSFSTLEIQRTEQGDSAMYLCASSSRTGYRYEQYFGPGTRLTVT.

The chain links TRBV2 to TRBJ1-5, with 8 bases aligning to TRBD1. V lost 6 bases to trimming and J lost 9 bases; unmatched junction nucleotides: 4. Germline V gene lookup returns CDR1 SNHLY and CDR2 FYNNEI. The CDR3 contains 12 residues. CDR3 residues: CASRDRATPQHF. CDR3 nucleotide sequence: TGTGCCAGCAGGGACAGGGCGACGCCCCAGCATTTT.

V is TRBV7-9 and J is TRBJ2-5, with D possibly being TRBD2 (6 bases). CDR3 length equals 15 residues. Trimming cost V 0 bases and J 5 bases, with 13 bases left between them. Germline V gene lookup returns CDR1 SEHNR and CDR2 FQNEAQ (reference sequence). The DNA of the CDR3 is TGTGCCAGCAGCTTAGCGGAGACTAGGCGGGAGACCCAGTACTTC. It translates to CASSLAETRRETQYF.

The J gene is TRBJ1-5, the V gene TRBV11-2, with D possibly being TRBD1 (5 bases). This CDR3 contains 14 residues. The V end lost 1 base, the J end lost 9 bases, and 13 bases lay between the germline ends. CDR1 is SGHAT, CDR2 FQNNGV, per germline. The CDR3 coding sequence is TGTGCCAGCAGCTTAGTAGGCCAGGGCGGGCCCCAGCATTTT. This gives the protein CASSLVGQGGPQHF.

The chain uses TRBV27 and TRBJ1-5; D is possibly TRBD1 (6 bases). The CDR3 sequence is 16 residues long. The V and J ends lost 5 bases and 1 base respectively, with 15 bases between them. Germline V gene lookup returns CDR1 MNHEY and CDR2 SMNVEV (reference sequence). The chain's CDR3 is CASSQGTGTSNQPQHF. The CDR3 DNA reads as TGTGCCAGCAGTCAGGGTACAGGGACCAGCAATCAGCCCCAGCATTTT.

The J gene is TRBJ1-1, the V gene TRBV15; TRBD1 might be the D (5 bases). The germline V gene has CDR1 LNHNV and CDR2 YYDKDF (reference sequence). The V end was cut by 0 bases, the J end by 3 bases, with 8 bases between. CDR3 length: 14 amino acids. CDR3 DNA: TGTGCCACCAGCAGAGAGCGGGGGTACACTGAAGCTTTCTTT. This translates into CATSRERGYTEAFF.

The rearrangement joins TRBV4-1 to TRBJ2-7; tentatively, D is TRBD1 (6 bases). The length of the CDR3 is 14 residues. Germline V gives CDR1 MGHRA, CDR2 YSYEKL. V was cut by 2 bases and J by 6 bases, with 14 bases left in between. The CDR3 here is CASSQRGVRGEQYF. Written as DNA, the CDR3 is TGCGCCAGCAGCCAACGCGGAGTCAGGGGCGAGCAGTACTTC.

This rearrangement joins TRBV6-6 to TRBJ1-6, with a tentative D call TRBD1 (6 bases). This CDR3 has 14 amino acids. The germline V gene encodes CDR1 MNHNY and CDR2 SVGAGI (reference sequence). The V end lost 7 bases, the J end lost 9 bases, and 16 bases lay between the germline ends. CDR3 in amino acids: CASNKELGGSPLHF. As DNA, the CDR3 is TGTGCCAGCAACAAAGAATTAGGGGGTTCACCCCTCCACTTT.

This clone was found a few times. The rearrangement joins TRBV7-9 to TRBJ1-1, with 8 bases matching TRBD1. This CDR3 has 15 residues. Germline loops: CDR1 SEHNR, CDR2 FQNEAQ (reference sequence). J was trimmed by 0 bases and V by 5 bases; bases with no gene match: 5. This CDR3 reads CASSPQTGVNTEAFF. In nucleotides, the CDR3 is TGTGCCAGCAGCCCTCAGACAGGGGTGAACACTGAAGCTTTCTTT.

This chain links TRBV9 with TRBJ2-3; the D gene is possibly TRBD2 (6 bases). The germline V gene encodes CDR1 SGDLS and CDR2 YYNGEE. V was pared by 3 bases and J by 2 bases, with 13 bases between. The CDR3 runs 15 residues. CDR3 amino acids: CASSASAGITDTQYF. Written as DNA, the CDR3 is TGTGCCAGCAGCGCCTCCGCGGGGATCACAGATACGCAGTATTTT.

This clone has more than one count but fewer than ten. CDR3 sequence (DNA): TGTGCCAGCAGCTCTGTAGGGGGCGTCTATGGCTACACCTTC. Protein: CASSSVGGVYGYTF. The chain couples TRBV13 to TRBJ1-2; the match to TRBD1 covers 7 bases. CDR3 length equals 14 residues. Germline lookup yields CDR1 PRHDT and CDR2 FYEKMQ (reference sequence). Trimming removed 4 bases from V and 4 bases from J; junction bases left unmatched: 6.

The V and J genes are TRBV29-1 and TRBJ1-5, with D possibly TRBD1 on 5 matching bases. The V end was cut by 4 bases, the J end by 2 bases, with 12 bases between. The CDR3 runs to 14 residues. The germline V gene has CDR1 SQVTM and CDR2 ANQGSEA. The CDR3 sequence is CSVAEGRGNQPQHF. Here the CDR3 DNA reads TGCAGCGTTGCGGAGGGGCGGGGCAATCAGCCCCAGCATTTT.

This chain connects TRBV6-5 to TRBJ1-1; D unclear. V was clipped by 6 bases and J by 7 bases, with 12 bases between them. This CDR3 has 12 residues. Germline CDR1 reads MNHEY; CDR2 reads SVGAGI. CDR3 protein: CASSSGAFEAFF. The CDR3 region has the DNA TGTGCCAGCAGCTCGGGAGCCTTTGAAGCTTTCTTT.

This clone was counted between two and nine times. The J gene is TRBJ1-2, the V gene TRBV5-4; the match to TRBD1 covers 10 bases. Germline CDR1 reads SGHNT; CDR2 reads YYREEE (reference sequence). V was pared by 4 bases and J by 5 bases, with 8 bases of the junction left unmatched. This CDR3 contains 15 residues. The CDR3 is CASSRYGQGGYGYTF. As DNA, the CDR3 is TGTGCCAGCAGCCGATACGGACAGGGGGGGTATGGCTACACCTTC.

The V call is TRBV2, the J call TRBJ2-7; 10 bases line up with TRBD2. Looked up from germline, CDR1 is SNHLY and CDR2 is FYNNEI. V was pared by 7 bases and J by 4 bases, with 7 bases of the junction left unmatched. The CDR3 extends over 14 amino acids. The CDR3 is CASKGRTSGYEQYF. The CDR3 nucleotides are TGTGCCAGCAAGGGGAGGACTAGCGGATACGAGCAGTACTTC.

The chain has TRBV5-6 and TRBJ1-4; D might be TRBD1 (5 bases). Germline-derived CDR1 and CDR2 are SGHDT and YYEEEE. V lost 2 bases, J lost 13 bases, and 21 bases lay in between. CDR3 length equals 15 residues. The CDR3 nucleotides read TGTGCCAGCAGCTTCGCGGCAGGGAGGGGAGGGGTACTGTTTTTT. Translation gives CASSFAAGRGGVLFF. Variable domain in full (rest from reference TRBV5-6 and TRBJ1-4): DAGVTQSPTHLIKTRGQQVTLRCSPKSGHDTVSWYQQALGQGPQFIFQYYEEEERQRGNFPDRFSGHQFPNYSSELNVNALLLGDSALYLCASSFAAGRGGVLFFGSGTQLSVL.

CDR3 sequence (DNA): TGTGCCAGCAGTTACGCCGGCGGGGCCTCCTACGAGCAGTACTTC. Protein product: CASSYAGGASYEQYF. The chain employs TRBV6-5 and TRBJ2-7; tentative D call: TRBD2 (6 bases). There are 15 residues in the CDR3. Germline V gives CDR1 MNHEY, CDR2 SVGAGI. V was cut by 2 bases and J by 0 bases, with 11 bases left in between.

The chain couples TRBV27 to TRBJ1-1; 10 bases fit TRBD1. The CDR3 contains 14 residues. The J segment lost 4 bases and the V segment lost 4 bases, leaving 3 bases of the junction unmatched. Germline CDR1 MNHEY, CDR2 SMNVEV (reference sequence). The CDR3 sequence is CASSWGQGITEAFF. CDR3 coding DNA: TGTGCCAGCAGTTGGGGACAGGGGATCACTGAAGCTTTCTTT.

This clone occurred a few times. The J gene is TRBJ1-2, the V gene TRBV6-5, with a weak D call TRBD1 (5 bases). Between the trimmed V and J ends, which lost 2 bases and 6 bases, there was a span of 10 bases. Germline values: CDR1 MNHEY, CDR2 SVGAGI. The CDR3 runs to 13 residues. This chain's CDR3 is CASSYRGEDGYTF. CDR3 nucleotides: TGTGCCAGCAGTTACAGGGGTGAAGATGGCTACACCTTC.

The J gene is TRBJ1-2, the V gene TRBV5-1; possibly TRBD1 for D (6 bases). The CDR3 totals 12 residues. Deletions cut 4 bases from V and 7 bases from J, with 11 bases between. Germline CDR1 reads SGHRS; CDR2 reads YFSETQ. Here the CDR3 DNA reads TGCGCCAGCAGCGGGCAGGGGTTTGGCTACACCTTC. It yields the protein CASSGQGFGYTF.

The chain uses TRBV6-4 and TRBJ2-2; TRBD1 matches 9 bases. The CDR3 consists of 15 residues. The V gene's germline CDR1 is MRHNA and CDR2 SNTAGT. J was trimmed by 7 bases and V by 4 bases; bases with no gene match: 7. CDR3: CASSGRPGQGGELFF. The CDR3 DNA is TGTGCCAGCAGTGGCCGACCGGGACAGGGCGGGGAGCTGTTTTTT.

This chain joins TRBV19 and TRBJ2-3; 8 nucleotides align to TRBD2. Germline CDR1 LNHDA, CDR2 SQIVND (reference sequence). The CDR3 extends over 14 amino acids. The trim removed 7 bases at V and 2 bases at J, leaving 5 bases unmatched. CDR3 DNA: TGTGCCAGTACGGGGGGGTCCCCCACAGATACGCAGTATTTT. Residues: CASTGGSPTDTQYF.

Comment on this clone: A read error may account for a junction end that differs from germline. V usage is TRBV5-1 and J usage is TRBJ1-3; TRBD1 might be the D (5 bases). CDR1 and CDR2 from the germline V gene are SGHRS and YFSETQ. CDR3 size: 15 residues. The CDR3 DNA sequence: TGCGCCAGCAGCTACGGGGGGAGCTCTGGAAGCACCATATATTTT. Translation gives CASSYGGSSGSTIYF.